A selection of T cell receptor beta chains follows, all from one sample in a study of T cell responses to AZD1222 COVID-19 vaccine. Sequenced by immunoSEQ multiplex PCR; TCRdb stores in-frame clones only, minus some. The repertoire holds more than 150,000 clones, with 88% as singletons. The input for sequencing was peripheral blood, taken 28 days after the second AZD1222 dose. These receptors were taken from an adult who received the AZD1222 COVID-19 vaccine. Both conserved end residues are part of each CDR3. Clone size is given for some rows only: seen once, a few or many times, or a class if the clone is expanded.

clone size	V gene	CDR3 protein
-	TRBV28	CASSSSYEQYF
-	TRBV28	CASSQDTGELFF
-	TRBV6-5	CASSYAPGVYDEQYF
-	TRBV28	CASSSGGRTDTQYF
-	TRBV3-1/TRBV3-2	CASSSGLTGAGDEQYF
-	TRBV7-2	CASSGEAGGRAVQTQYF
-	TRBV7-9	CASSLGTVGHIQYF
-	TRBV7-2	CASSAEPNQPQHF
-	TRBV2	CASSDGVRYTGELFF
few	TRBV20-1	CSASEGAQGYTF
-	TRBV7-2	CASSSRQGGSAFF
-	TRBV4-1	CASSQTPPGTGLDTQYF
-	TRBV5-1	CASSLAGVTDTQYF
-	TRBV19	CASSIGRVAGNTIYF
-	TRBV9	CASSAPPSPGPGELFF
once	TRBV4-3	CASSQAGLRVTGELFF
-	TRBV28	CASVTTGYSNQPQHF
-	TRBV19	CASGTGIYEAFF
-	TRBV24-1	CATSDPGTSGSLADTQYF
-	TRBV18	CASSPPWVTYGYTF
-	TRBV27	CASSSRGNTGELFF
-	TRBV2	CASSLGTGPTAYAEQYF
-	TRBV21-1	CASSKVTLGCGYTF
-	TRBV9	CASSVGWRETYNEQFF
-	TRBV28	CASSSLTLTLSGANVLTF
few	TRBV6-5	CASSYPSGGGSYEQYF
-	TRBV29-1	CSVGPSGSITGELFF
-	TRBV19	CASSLTKGYGYTF
-	TRBV14	CASSRAGANVLTF
-	TRBV7-8	CASSLEAAANEKLFF
-	TRBV2	CAGSYDNEQFF
once	TRBV18	CASSLDEPNEQFF
once	TRBV30	CAWNVGQGVGYTF
few	TRBV4-3	CASSRGTGSIDTEAFF
-	TRBV24-1	CATGDRGDTYGYTF
-	TRBV11-2	CASSSMTGAKGADGYTF
few	TRBV6-5	CASSSRNTEAFF
few	TRBV9	CASSVRTGVDTQYF
-	TRBV13	CASSLSALGETQYF
-	TRBV4-3	CASSQEVRPTEAFF
-	TRBV29-1	CSVSGSSLNEQFF
-	TRBV19	CASTGRLNTEAFF
-	TRBV28	CASSPGYWSNQPQHF
-	TRBV7-3	CASTLNGISGGETQYF
-	TRBV24-1	CATSDLSSGRASEQFF
-	TRBV28	CASSSPGQGPEQYF
-	TRBV7-6	CASSHPYKTYEQYF
-	TRBV10-3	CATRQDREGSFYGYTF
-	TRBV19	CASSTPINSAFNYGYTF
-	TRBV3-1/TRBV3-2	CASSPSGPPSNYGYTF
-	TRBV10-3	CAISEQREYALHF
-	TRBV6-2/TRBV6-3	CASSWKEGGEQYF
-	TRBV19	CASSSPAGWLRNEQFF